The 25 T cell receptor beta chains below all came from one sample that was sequenced in a study of T cells after yellow fever vaccination. TCRdb called the 5' RACE reads again in MiXCR, with one record for every CDR3 protein. The repertoire holds about 500,000 distinct CDR3 sequences, with less than 20% as singletons. This specimen consisted of PBMCs, obtained 5 to 6 days after the first yellow fever vaccination. Every receptor here comes from a man between 18 and 35 years old who received the YFV17D yellow fever vaccine.

The V and J genes are TRBV7-2 and TRBJ2-7; 8 bases align to TRBD1. V gave up 2 bases and J gave up 6 bases; unmatched junction bases: 9. Germline CDR1 reads SGHTA; CDR2 reads FQGNSA. This CDR3 is 15 amino acids long. CDR3 coding DNA: TGTGCCAGCAGCTTACGACAGGGGCCCTTATCCGAGCAGTACTTC. Its translation is CASSLRQGPLSEQYF. Supplemented by reference TRBV7-2 and TRBJ2-7, the full variable domain reads GAGVSQSPSNKVTEKGKDVELRCDPISGHTALYWYRQSLGQGLEFLIYFQGNSAPDKSGLPSDRFSAERTGGSVSTLTIQRTQQEDSAVYLCASSLRQGPLSEQYFGPGTRLTVT.

This clonotype occurred a few times. The chain uses TRBV6-2 or TRBV6-3 and TRBJ2-2; D is perhaps TRBD1 (5 bases). The CDR3 is 14 residues long. CDR1 and CDR2 from the germline V gene are MNHEY and SVGEGT. V lost 6 bases to trimming and J lost 7 bases, with 15 bases between them. The CDR3 spells CASSRVALVGELFF. As DNA, the CDR3 is TGTGCCAGCAGCAGGGTTGCGCTTGTCGGGGAGCTGTTTTTT.

This clonotype was seen a few times. This chain connects TRBV12-3 or TRBV12-4 to TRBJ2-2, with D unresolved. The CDR3 has 15 residues. Trimming left V 3 bases short and J 1 base short, with 9 bases between. CDR3 sequence reads: CASSFGPVNTGELFF. As DNA, the CDR3 is TGTGCCAGCAGTTTTGGACCCGTGAACACCGGGGAGCTGTTTTTT.

This clonotype was observed once. This sequence joins TRBV5-1 and TRBJ2-5, with D possibly being TRBD1 (6 bases). V was pared by 0 bases and J by 2 bases, with 23 bases between. The length of the CDR3 is 19 residues. CDR1 and CDR2 (germline): SGHRS, YFSETQ. The CDR3: CASSLGKTGPLVEQETQYF. CDR3 coding DNA: TGCGCCAGCAGCTTGGGAAAGACAGGCCCCCTCGTAGAACAAGAGACCCAGTACTTC.

V gene TRBV20-1 combines with J gene TRBJ2-3, with D possibly TRBD1 on 5 matching bases. Trimming took 2 bases from V and 4 from J, leaving 13 bases between them. This CDR3 is 14 amino acids long. Germline lookup yields CDR1 DFQATT and CDR2 SNEGSKA (reference sequence). Written as DNA, the CDR3 is TGCAGTGCTAGATTTTTTGTAGGGGCAGATACGCAGTATTTT. Its protein product is CSARFFVGADTQYF.

This clonotype was seen a few times. The chain employs TRBV12-3 or TRBV12-4 and TRBJ2-2; no reliable D call. Trimming removed 5 bases from V and 6 bases from J, with 10 bases in between. This CDR3 is 13 amino acids long. The CDR3: CASSIYRPGELFF. The CDR3 bases are TGTGCCAGCAGTATTTACCGGCCCGGGGAGCTGTTTTTT.

This clonotype was seen more than once but under ten times. The chain joins TRBV5-1 to TRBJ1-1, with 7 bases identical to TRBD1. V trimming: 4 bases; J trimming: 7 bases; junction bases outside the gene matches: 10. CDR3 length: 14 amino acids. From germline, CDR1 is SGHRS and CDR2 YFSETQ. The CDR3 loop reads CASSPAWTGLEAFF. The DNA of the CDR3 is TGCGCCAGCAGCCCCGCTTGGACAGGCCTTGAAGCTTTCTTT. Looking up the rest from reference TRBV5-1 and TRBJ1-1 gives the full variable domain: KAGVTQTPRYLIKTRGQQVTLSCSPISGHRSVSWYQQTPGQGLQFLFEYFSETQRNKGNFPGRFSGRQFSNSRSEMNVSTLELGDSALYLCASSPAWTGLEAFFGQGTRLTVV.

This clonotype was seen many times. V gene TRBV29-1 combines with J gene TRBJ2-3; 9 nucleotides line up with TRBD2. The CDR3 covers 14 residues. The J segment lost 1 base and the V segment lost 4 bases, leaving 3 bases of the junction unmatched. CDR1 and CDR2 from the germline V gene are SQVTM and ANQGSEA. The CDR3 DNA reads as TGCAGCGTTGGCCTAGCGGGGCGCACAGATACGCAGTATTTT. It specifies CSVGLAGRTDTQYF.

This clonotype was detected only a few times. This chain links TRBV16 with TRBJ1-2, with D perhaps TRBD1 (5 bases). The ends were cut back, 3 bases at V and 8 bases at J, with 13 bases in the middle. This CDR3 region has 13 residues. Germline CDR1 KGHSY, CDR2 FQNENV. The CDR3 reads CASSQTVREGYTF. CDR3 nucleotides: TGTGCCAGCAGCCAGACAGTCCGGGAAGGCTACACCTTC.

This clonotype was counted between two and nine times. The V and J genes are TRBV18 and TRBJ1-4; 7 bases are shared with TRBD1. CDR1 and CDR2 (germline): KGHSH, LQKENI. This CDR3 is built from 14 residues. Trimming removed 2 bases from V and 10 bases from J; junction bases left unmatched: 7. The CDR3 DNA sequence: TGTGCCAGCTCACCAGGCAACGAGGGGGCAAAACTGTTTTTT. Protein: CASSPGNEGAKLFF.

The chain links TRBV20-1 to TRBJ2-5; 8 bases fit TRBD2. The V segment lost 3 bases and the J segment 2 bases; nucleotides outside the gene matches: 8. The CDR3 loop spans 15 amino acids. Germline CDR1 and CDR2: DFQATT and SNEGSKA (reference sequence). CDR3 DNA sequence: TGCAGTGCTAGTCCCGGCGCGGGGGGACAAGAGACCCAGTACTTC. This encodes CSASPGAGGQETQYF.

The chain carries TRBV2 and TRBJ2-1; TRBD2 agrees at 10 bases. This CDR3 has 16 residues. V lost 7 bases, J lost 7 bases, and 13 bases stayed unmatched. The germline CDR1 and CDR2 sequences are SNHLY and FYNNEI. The CDR3 nucleotides read TGTGCCAGCACCACCCATTTAGCGGGGGGCCCTAATGAGCAGTTCTTC. As protein: CASTTHLAGGPNEQFF.

Here the CDR3 reads CASSRTGSSGNTIYF. The CDR3 nucleotides are TGTGCCAGCAGCAGGACGGGTAGCTCTGGAAACACCATATATTTT. The chain links TRBV7-9 to TRBJ1-3; D is uncertain. Trimming cost V 5 bases and J 0 bases, with 11 bases left between them. Germline V gene data show CDR1 as SEHNR and CDR2 as FQNEAQ (reference sequence). This CDR3 has 15 amino acids.

This clonotype was seen a few times. This rearrangement joins TRBV5-1 to TRBJ2-3; possibly TRBD1 or TRBD2 for D (6 bases each). The CDR3 totals 16 residues. Trimming removed 2 bases from V and 1 base from J, with 14 bases in between. Germline V gene sequence: CDR1 SGHRS, CDR2 YFSETQ. The chain's CDR3 is CASSFGPGGGTDTQYF. As DNA, the CDR3 is TGCGCCAGCAGCTTTGGTCCCGGGGGCGGCACAGATACGCAGTATTTT.

In nucleotides, the CDR3 is TGTGCCAGCAGTGAACTTGGCGGGGGACTCAATGAGCAGTTCTTC. As protein: CASSELGGGLNEQFF. This chain uses TRBV25-1 with TRBJ2-1; TRBD2 agrees at 7 bases. CDR1 is MGHDK and CDR2 is SYGVNS in the germline V gene. CDR3 size: 15 residues. The V gene end was trimmed by 2 bases and the J gene end by 6 bases; junction bases not matched to a gene: 7.

This clonotype was counted a few times. The chain links TRBV10-3 to TRBJ2-1, with D uncertain. Germline CDR1 is ENHRY and CDR2 is SYGVKD. Trimming stripped 10 bases from V and 3 bases from J, with 10 bases between. CDR3 length: 12 residues. The DNA for the CDR3 is TGTGCCACCCGGTCCTTCTACAATGAGCAGTTCTTC. Protein: CATRSFYNEQFF.

The sample holds a few counts of this clonotype. This sequence joins TRBV4-3 and TRBJ1-5, with 8 bases matching TRBD1. This CDR3 is 15 amino acids long. With V trimmed by 3 bases and J by 7 bases, 8 bases remained unmatched. Germline V gene sequence: CDR1 LGHNA, CDR2 YSLEER. Here the CDR3 DNA reads TGCGCCAGCAGCCAGGAAGGACAGGGAAGCCAGCCCCAGCATTTT. It codes for CASSQEGQGSQPQHF.

This clonotype came up a few times. As DNA, the CDR3 is TGTGCCAGCAGTTACCCCGGGTTTGAGCAGTTCTTC. Translation: CASSYPGFEQFF. J is TRBJ2-1 and V is TRBV6-2 or TRBV6-3; D gene unclear. The V and J ends lost 2 bases and 9 bases respectively, with 8 bases between them. Germline-derived CDR1 and CDR2 are MNHEY and SVGEGT. The CDR3 is 12 amino acids.

The rearrangement joins TRBV20-1 to TRBJ2-7, with 8 bases aligning to TRBD1. V was pared by 3 bases and J by 3 bases, with 7 bases of the junction left unmatched. The CDR3 runs to 14 residues. Germline CDR1 DFQATT, CDR2 SNEGSKA (reference sequence). The CDR3: CSASGGTGLYEQYF. The DNA for the CDR3 is TGCAGTGCTAGTGGCGGGACAGGCCTCTACGAGCAGTACTTC.

This clonotype was recorded a few times. The rearrangement joins TRBV20-1 to TRBJ1-2, with TRBD1 identical over 9 bases. The V and J ends lost 6 bases and 4 bases, in that order; junction bases with no gene match: 3. The CDR3 consists of 12 residues. Germline loops: CDR1 DFQATT, CDR2 SNEGSKA (reference sequence). CDR3: CSATTGGYGYTF. DNA of the CDR3: TGCAGTGCGACGACAGGGGGCTATGGCTACACCTTC.

In its sample, this clonotype was seen many times. The chain couples TRBV5-1 to TRBJ2-3; D assignment may be TRBD1 or TRBD2 (5 bases each). The V gene's germline CDR1 is SGHRS and CDR2 YFSETQ. CDR3 length: 13 residues. V lost 4 bases and J lost 5, with 11 bases in between. The CDR3 DNA reads as TGCGCCAGCAGCCCAGCTGGGGGAGATACGCAGTATTTT. The encoded protein is CASSPAGGDTQYF. Full variable domain (rest looked up from reference TRBV5-1 and TRBJ2-3): KAGVTQTPRYLIKTRGQQVTLSCSPISGHRSVSWYQQTPGQGLQFLFEYFSETQRNKGNFPGRFSGRQFSNSRSEMNVSTLELGDSALYLCASSPAGGDTQYFGPGTRLTVL.

The table lists this clonotype with many counts. V gene TRBV18 combines with J gene TRBJ1-1; D ambiguous. V dropped 6 bases and J dropped 5 bases, with 10 bases sitting between them. Per the germline V gene, CDR1 is KGHSH and CDR2 is LQKENI. The CDR3 consists of 12 residues. The CDR3 nucleotides are TGTGCCAGCTCGTCAGCCGGTACTGAAGCTTTCTTT. Translating gives CASSSAGTEAFF.

This clonotype has only a few counts. This rearrangement joins TRBV20-1 to TRBJ2-3, with TRBD2 matching over 8 bases. The CDR3 covers 15 residues. V lost 3 bases, J lost 4 bases, and 9 bases stayed unmatched. From germline, CDR1 is DFQATT and CDR2 SNEGSKA (reference sequence). The CDR3 loop is CSARKRGGGADTQYF. In nucleotides, the CDR3 is TGCAGTGCTAGGAAACGGGGGGGCGGCGCAGATACGCAGTATTTT.

V is TRBV6-5 and J is TRBJ2-3; D is perhaps TRBD2 (5 bases). The CDR3 has 18 residues. Trimming left V 0 bases short and J 5 bases short, with 21 bases between. Germline V gene lookup returns CDR1 MNHEY and CDR2 SVGAGI. CDR3 DNA: TGTGCCAGCAGTTACTCGATTTGGACGTCTAGCTTCCAAGATACGCAGTATTTT. It specifies CASSYSIWTSSFQDTQYF.

This clonotype was detected many times. The genes are TRBV4-3 and TRBJ2-1, with a possible D match to TRBD2 (6 bases). The CDR3 has 14 residues. V was pared by 0 bases and J by 7 bases, with 10 bases between. CDR1 is LGHNA and CDR2 is YSLEER in the germline V gene. The CDR3 DNA follows: TGCGCCAGCAGCCAAGATCCCGGACTAAATGAGCAGTTCTTC. Protein product: CASSQDPGLNEQFF.